The present T cell receptor (beta chain) was sequenced within a study of glioma-infiltrating T cells after dendritic cell vaccination. The table came from immunoSEQ multiplex PCR; TCRdb's copy has only in-frame clones and leaves some out. This sample carries under 130,000 clones, roughly 90% of them seen once, and the ten largest clones take over 2.5%. As to time point: after dendritic cell vaccination, including at tumor progression/relapse. With 10 bases clipped from V and 3 bases from J, the junction kept 3 bases outside the gene matches. The CDR3 is 13 residues long. The germline V gene has CDR1 MNHEY and CDR2 SVGAGI.

The TCR comes from a human donor with glioblastoma. The chain couples TRBV6-5 to TRBJ2-1; 10 positions match TRBD1. The source was blood, collected after dendritic cell vaccination. The DNA of the CDR3 is TGTGCCACTGGACAGGGGGTCTACAATGAGCAGTTCTTC. Protein: CATGQGVYNEQFF.